A selection of T cell receptor beta chains follows, all from one sample in a study of monozygotic twins with cystic fibrosis. Using immunoSEQ multiplex PCR, the repertoire was profiled, and TCRdb retains in-frame clones only, with some absent. This table holds approximately 20,000 clones, 91% found once. The source material was blood. These receptors came from a girl aged 2-15 years with cystic fibrosis. The CDR3 runs from the conserved cysteine through the conserved F or W. A D gene is named only where the DNA matches it firmly. Clone size is stated in some rows and not others, as once, few, many or a class when expanded.

J gene: TRBJ2-1
V gene: TRBV6-6
clone size: NA
D gene: TRBD2
CDR3 DNA: TGTGCCAGCAGCTTGAAGACTAGCGGGGACAATGAGCAGTTCTTC
CDR3 protein: CASSLKTSGDNEQFF

J gene: TRBJ1-1
V gene: TRBV6-1
clone size: NA
D gene: NA
CDR3 DNA: TGTGCCAGCAGGGAAACCATGCTACTTTTCGACACTGAAGCTTTCTTT
CDR3 protein: CASRETMLLFDTEAFF

J gene: TRBJ2-6
V gene: TRBV4-1
clone size: once
D gene: NA
CDR3 DNA: TGCGCCAGCAGCCAAGGAGAGCAGGGCTCTGGGGCCAACGTCCTGACTTTC
CDR3 protein: CASSQGEQGSGANVLTF

J gene: TRBJ2-1
V gene: TRBV13
clone size: NA
D gene: NA
CDR3 DNA: TGTGCCAGCAGCCCAACGTTCGGGCGAAATGAGCAGTTCTTC
CDR3 protein: CASSPTFGRNEQFF

J gene: TRBJ2-1
V gene: TRBV7-2
clone size: NA
D gene: TRBD2
CDR3 DNA: TGTGCCAGCAGCCGTGGGGCAGCGGGAGTACGTGATGAGCAGTTCTTC
CDR3 protein: CASSRGAAGVRDEQFF

J gene: TRBJ2-7
V gene: TRBV28
clone size: NA
D gene: NA
CDR3 DNA: TGTGCCAGCAGCCCCGACGAGCGCTTC
CDR3 protein: CASSPDERF

J gene: TRBJ1-4
V gene: TRBV7-9
clone size: NA
D gene: NA
CDR3 DNA: TGTGCCAGCAGCTTAGGAGCGGGAGGGGAAAAACTGTTTTTT
CDR3 protein: CASSLGAGGEKLFF

J gene: TRBJ2-3
V gene: TRBV5-6
clone size: NA
D gene: NA
CDR3 DNA: TGTGCCAGCAGCTTTAAGAGCACAGATACGCAGTATTTT
CDR3 protein: CASSFKSTDTQYF

J gene: TRBJ2-2
V gene: TRBV7-6
clone size: NA
D gene: TRBD1
CDR3 DNA: TGTGCCAGCAGCGGAGTAAGACAGGGGCCGAACACCGGGGAGCTGTTTTTT
CDR3 protein: CASSGVRQGPNTGELFF

J gene: TRBJ2-3
V gene: TRBV29-1
clone size: NA
D gene: TRBD2
CDR3 DNA: TGCAGCGTTGCTGTTGCGGGACTAACAGATACGCAGTATTTT
CDR3 protein: CSVAVAGLTDTQYF

J gene: TRBJ2-2
V gene: TRBV5-1
clone size: NA
D gene: NA
CDR3 DNA: TGCGCCAGCAGCTTGGCGACAGCGCCGAACACCGGGGAGCTGTTTTTT
CDR3 protein: CASSLATAPNTGELFF

J gene: TRBJ1-6
V gene: TRBV2
clone size: NA
D gene: NA
CDR3 DNA: TGTGCCAGCCAGCTTCGAGTAAATTCACCCCTCCACTTT
CDR3 protein: CASQLRVNSPLHF

J gene: TRBJ2-1
V gene: TRBV6-5
clone size: once
D gene: NA
CDR3 DNA: TGTGCCAGCAGCCCACTCGTACAGGGTGGTGAGCAGTTCTTC
CDR3 protein: CASSPLVQGGEQFF

J gene: TRBJ2-3
V gene: TRBV2
clone size: once
D gene: TRBD2
CDR3 DNA: TGTGCCAGCAGTTCAAGACTTATAGCGGGGGGGGACGATACGCAGTATTTT
CDR3 protein: CASSSRLIAGGDDTQYF

J gene: TRBJ2-2
V gene: TRBV2
clone size: NA
D gene: TRBD1
CDR3 DNA: TGTGCCAGCAGCCCGGGGACAGCGAACACCGGGGAGCTGTTTTTT
CDR3 protein: CASSPGTANTGELFF